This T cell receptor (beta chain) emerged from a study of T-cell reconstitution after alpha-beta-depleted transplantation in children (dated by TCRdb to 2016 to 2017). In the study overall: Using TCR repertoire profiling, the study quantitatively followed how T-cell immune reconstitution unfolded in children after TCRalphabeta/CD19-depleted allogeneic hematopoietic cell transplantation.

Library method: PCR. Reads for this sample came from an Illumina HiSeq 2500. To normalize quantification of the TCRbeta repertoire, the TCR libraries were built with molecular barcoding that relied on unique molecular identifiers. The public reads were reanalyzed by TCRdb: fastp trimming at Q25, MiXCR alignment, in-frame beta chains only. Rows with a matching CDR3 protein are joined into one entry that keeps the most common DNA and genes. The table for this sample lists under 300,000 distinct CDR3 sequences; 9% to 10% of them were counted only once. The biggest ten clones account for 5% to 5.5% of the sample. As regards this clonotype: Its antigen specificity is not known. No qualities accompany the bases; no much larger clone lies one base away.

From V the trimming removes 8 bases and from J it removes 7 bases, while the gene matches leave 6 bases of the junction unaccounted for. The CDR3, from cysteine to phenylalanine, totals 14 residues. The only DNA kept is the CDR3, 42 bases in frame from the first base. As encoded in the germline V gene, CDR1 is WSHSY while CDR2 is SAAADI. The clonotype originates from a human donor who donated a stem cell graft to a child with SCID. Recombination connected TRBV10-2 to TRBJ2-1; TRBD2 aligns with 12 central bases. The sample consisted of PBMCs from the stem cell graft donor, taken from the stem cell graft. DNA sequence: TGCGCCAGCGCACTAGCGGGGGGAGTAAATGAGCAGTTCTTC. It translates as CASALAGGVNEQFF.